What follows are 3 T cell receptor beta chains derived from one specimen sequenced in a study of blood T cell repertoires in COVID-19. The method was immunoSEQ multiplex PCR; TCRdb's version includes in-frame clones alone and lacks a portion of them. The sample yields 290,000 or so clones, around 90% seen once. Sequencing used PBMCs or T cells enriched from blood (not recorded which). These TCRs come from a woman under 30 with acute COVID-19.

The V and J genes are TRBV19 and TRBJ2-1, with D unclear. This CDR3 comprises 13 residues. Trimming shortened V by 5 bases and J by 1 base, and 6 bases separated the two germline ends. Per the germline V gene, CDR1 is LNHDA and CDR2 is SQIVND (reference sequence). CDR3 DNA: TGTGCCAGTAGTGCTATATCCTACAATGAGCAGTTCTTC. It codes for CASSAISYNEQFF.

The chain links TRBV18 to TRBJ2-2; D is ambiguous. The CDR3 length is 13 residues. Germline V lookup: CDR1 KGHSH, CDR2 LQKENI. Trimming left V 3 bases short and J 4 bases short, with 6 bases between. The CDR3: CASSPWPTGELFF. DNA of the CDR3: TGTGCCAGCTCACCTTGGCCCACCGGGGAGCTGTTTTTT.

The chain employs TRBV15 and TRBJ2-7; TRBD2 might be the D (5 bases). CDR3 size: 13 residues. Germline V gene data show CDR1 as LNHNV and CDR2 as YYDKDF (reference sequence). Trimming left V 4 bases short and J 6 bases short, with 13 bases between. CDR3 nucleotides: TGTGCCACCAGCATTCCTCGGGGTTTCGAGCAGTACTTC. The encoded protein is CATSIPRGFEQYF.